This T cell receptor beta chain was recovered during a study of early T cells in non-severe SARS-CoV-2 infection. On the study more broadly: Alpha and beta chains were unpaired, from unsorted whole-blood bulk RNA. Study-wide findings and caveats: VDJdb matches were skewed toward anti-spike CD8 T cell responses.

Comments on this clonotype: What it binds is not known.

Germline V gives CDR1 LGHNA, CDR2 YSLEER. CDR3 length: 16 residues. The V end was cut by 0 bases, the J end by 0 bases, with 9 bases between. Individual cDNA molecules were tagged with unique molecular identifiers. MiXCR, run by TCRdb on the 5' RACE reads, gives a single entry per CDR3 protein. The sample consists of roughly 110,000 distinct CDR3 sequences, approximately 12% of them appearing once. This TCR was recovered from an adult who was a healthcare worker with PCR-confirmed SARS-CoV-2 infection or an uninfected control (not recorded which). The sequencing sample was made of whole blood. V and J are TRBV4-3 and TRBJ2-1; weak D call: TRBD2 (6 bases). This CDR3 reads CASSQEASDSYNEQFF. The CDR3 DNA sequence: TGCGCCAGCAGCCAAGAGGCTAGCGACTCCTACAATGAGCAGTTCTTC.